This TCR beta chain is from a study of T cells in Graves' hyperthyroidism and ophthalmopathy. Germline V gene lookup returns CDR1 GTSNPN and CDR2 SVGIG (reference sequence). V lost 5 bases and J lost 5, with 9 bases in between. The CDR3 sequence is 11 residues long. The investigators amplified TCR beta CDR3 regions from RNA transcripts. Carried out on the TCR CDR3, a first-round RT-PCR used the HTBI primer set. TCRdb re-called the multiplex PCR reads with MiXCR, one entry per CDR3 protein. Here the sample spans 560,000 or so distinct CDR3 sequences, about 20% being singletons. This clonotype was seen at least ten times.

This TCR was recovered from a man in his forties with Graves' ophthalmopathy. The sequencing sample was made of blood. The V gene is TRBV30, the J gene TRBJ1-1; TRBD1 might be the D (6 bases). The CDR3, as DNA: TGTGCCTGGTATACAGGGACTGAAGCTTTCTTT. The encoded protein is CAWYTGTEAFF.